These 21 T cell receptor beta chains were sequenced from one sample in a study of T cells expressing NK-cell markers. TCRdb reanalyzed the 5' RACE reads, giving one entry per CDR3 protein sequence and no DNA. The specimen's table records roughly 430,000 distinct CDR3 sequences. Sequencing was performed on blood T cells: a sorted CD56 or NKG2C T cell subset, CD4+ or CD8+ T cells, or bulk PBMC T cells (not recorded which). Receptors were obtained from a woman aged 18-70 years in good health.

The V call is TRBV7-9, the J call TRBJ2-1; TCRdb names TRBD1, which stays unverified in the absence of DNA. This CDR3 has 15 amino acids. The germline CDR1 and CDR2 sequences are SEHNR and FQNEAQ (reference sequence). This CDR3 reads CASSPGLVRYNEQFF.

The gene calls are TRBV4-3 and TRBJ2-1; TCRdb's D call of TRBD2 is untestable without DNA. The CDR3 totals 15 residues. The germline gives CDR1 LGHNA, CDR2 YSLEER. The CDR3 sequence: CASSPISGGLNEQFF.

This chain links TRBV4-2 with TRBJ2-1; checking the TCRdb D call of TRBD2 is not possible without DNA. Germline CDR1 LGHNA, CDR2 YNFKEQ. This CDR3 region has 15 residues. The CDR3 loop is CASSHGTNLYNEQFF.

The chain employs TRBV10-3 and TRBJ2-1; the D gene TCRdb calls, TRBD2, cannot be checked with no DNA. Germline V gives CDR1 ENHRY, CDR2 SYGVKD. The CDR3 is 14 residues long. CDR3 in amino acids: CAIRPGLAGNEQFF.

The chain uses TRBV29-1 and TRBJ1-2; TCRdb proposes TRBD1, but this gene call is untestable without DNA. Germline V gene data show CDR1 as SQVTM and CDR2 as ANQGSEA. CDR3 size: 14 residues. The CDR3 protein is CSALGQEHNYGYTF.

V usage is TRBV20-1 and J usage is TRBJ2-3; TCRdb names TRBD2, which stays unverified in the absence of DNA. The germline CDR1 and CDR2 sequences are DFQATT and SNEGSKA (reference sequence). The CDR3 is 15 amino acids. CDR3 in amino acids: CSASFPDWYTDTQYF.

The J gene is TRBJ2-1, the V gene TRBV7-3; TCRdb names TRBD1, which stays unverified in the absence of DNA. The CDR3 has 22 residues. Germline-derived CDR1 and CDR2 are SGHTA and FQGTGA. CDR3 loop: CASSLMMEVMGDNKGPFNEQFF.

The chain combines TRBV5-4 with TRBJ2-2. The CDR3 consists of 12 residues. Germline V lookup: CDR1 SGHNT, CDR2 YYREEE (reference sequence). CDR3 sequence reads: CASSFGRAELFF. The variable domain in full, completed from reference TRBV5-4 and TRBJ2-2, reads ETGVTQSPTHLIKTRGQQVTLRCSSQSGHNTVSWYQQALGQGPQFIFQYYREEENGRGNFPPRFSGLQFPNYSSELNVNALELDDSALYLCASSFGRAELFFGEGSRLTVL.

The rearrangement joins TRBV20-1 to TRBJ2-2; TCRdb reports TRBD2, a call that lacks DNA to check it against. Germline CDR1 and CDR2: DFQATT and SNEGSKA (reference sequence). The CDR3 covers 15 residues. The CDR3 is CSAMFTSGRAGELFF.

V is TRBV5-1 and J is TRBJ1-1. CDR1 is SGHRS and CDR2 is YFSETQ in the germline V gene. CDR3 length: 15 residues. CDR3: CASSREGGVNTEAFF.

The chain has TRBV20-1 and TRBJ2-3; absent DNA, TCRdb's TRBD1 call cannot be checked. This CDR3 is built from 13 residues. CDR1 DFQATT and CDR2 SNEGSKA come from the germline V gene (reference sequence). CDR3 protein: CSATHPSQDTQYF.

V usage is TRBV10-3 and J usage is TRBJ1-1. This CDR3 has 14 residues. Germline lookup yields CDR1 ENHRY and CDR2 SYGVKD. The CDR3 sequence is CAISEVTLNTEAFF.

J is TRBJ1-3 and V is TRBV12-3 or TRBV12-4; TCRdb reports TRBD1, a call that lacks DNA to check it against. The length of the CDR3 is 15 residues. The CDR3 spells CASRPGTGSGNTIYF.

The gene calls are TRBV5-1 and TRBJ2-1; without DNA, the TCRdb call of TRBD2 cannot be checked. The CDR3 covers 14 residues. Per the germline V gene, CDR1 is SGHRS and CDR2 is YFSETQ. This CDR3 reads CASSSGTSGGEQFF.

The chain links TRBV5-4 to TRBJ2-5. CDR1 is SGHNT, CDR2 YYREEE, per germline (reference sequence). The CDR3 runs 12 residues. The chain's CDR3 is CASSLTKETQYF.

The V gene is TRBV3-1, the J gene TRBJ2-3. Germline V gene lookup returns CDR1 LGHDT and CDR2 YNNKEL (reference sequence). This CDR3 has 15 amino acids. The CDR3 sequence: CASSPRRASTDTQYF.

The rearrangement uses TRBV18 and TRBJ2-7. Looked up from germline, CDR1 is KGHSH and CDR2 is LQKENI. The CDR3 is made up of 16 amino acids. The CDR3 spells CASSPFAKTGTYEQYF.

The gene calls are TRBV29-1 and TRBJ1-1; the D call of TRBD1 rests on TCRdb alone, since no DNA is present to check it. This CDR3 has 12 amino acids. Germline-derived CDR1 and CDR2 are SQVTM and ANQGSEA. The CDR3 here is CSVRAVNTEAFF.

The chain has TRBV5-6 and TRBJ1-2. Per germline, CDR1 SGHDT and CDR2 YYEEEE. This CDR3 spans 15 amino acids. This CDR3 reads CASSLHGRQDYGYTF.

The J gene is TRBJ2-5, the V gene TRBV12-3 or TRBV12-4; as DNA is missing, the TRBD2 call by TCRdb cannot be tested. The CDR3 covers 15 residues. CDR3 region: CASSPQPPGGETQYF.

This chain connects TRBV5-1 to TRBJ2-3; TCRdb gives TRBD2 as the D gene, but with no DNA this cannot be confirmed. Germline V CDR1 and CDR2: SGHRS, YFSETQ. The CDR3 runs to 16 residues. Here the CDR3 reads CASSPDGTSGTDTQYF.